Following are 32 T cell receptor beta chains from one sample sequenced in a study of T cells in women clearing cervical HPV infection (dated by TCRdb to 2016 to 2019). Library preparation used the immunoSEQ multiplex PCR assay. Here the immuneACCESS table is served through TCRdb, limited to in-frame sequences with V and J called. Missing clones are a known gap in these copies; in checked studies unresolved V genes cover under half, and the rest lacks a known reason. The data table for this sample lists roughly 37,000 clones. The ten largest account for 6.4% of the sample. Sequenced material: blood buffy coat. The receptors shown here come from a woman between 18 and 69 years old with a cervical HPV16 infection that either progressed to CIN3+ or cleared (not recorded which).

Concerning this clone: The CDR3 extends 3 residues past the end of the read, so its final part is completed from the germline J gene. V usage is TRBV29-1 and J usage is TRBJ1-1; TRBD1 is a possible D gene (5 bases). Trimming shortened V by 4 bases and J by 2 bases, and 14 bases separated the two germline ends. Germline CDR1 reads SQVTM; CDR2 reads ANQGSEA. This CDR3 region has 14 residues. The CDR3 DNA, read in part, is TGCAGCGTTGTGATGGTCCAGGGAAACACTGAA. It specifies CSVVMVQGNTE. From start to end, the CDR3 is CSVVMVQGNTEAFF.

As to this clone: The sequence runs out 3 residues before the end of the CDR3; the remainder is reconstructed from the germline J gene. The gene calls are TRBV7-2 and TRBJ2-1; D gene uncertain. Germline V gene lookup returns CDR1 SGHTA and CDR2 FQGNSA. The V and J ends lost 2 bases and 7 bases respectively, with 9 bases between them. This CDR3 comprises 13 residues. CDR3 DNA (partial): TGTGCCAGCAGCTTACATGTTGTGAATGAG. It translates to CASSLHVVNE. Given in full, the CDR3 is CASSLHVVNEQFF.

Remarks on this clone: The CDR3 end is not reached by the read, which stops 3 residues before it; the germline J gene fills it in. This chain uses TRBV5-1 with TRBJ1-6, with TRBD1 matching 7 bases. The CDR3 is made up of 15 amino acids. Germline CDR1 reads SGHRS; CDR2 reads YFSETQ. Germline trimming cut 1 base from V and 7 bases from J; bases unmatched to any gene: 5. The CDR3 sequence: CASSLYGTVNSPLHF. Partial CDR3 DNA: TGCGCCAGCAGCTTGTATGGGACAGTCAATTCACCC.

As concerns this clone: The CDR3 end lies 3 residues beyond the end of the read and is filled in from the germline J gene. This chain connects TRBV20-1 to TRBJ2-3, with TRBD2 matching over 10 bases. Germline lookup yields CDR1 DFQATT and CDR2 SNEGSKA (reference sequence). The CDR3 sequence is 17 residues long. Trimming removed 6 bases from V and 1 base from J; junction bases left unmatched: 13. CDR3: CSAPRPPSGGRTDTQYF. The covered CDR3 bases are TGCAGTGCCCCGAGGCCCCCTAGCGGGGGCCGCACAGATACG.

Notes on this clone: The read terminates 3 residues before the CDR3 end, so the remaining end is supplied by the germline J gene. The rearrangement uses TRBV4-2 and TRBJ2-7; D remains ambiguous. Germline CDR1 and CDR2: LGHNA and YNFKEQ. The CDR3 has 16 residues. The V end was cut by 0 bases, the J end by 1 base, with 13 bases between. The CDR3 bases that were read are TGTGCCAGCAGCCAAGAGAGTGGTCCGGTATCCTACGAG. Translating it yields CASSQESGPVSYE. The whole CDR3 sequence reads CASSQESGPVSYEQYF.

Concerning this clone itself: The DNA ends 3 residues before the CDR3 does, and the rest of the CDR3 is filled in from the germline J gene. The chain couples TRBV7-9 to TRBJ1-2; D is undetermined. Germline assignment: CDR1 SEHNR and CDR2 FQNEAQ (reference sequence). This CDR3 is 11 amino acids long. The CDR3 bases that were read are TGTGCCAGCAGCTCTAACTACGAC. This sequence encodes CASSSNYD. The whole CDR3 protein reads CASSSNYDYTF.

Concerning this clone: Sequencing ends 3 residues short of the CDR3 end; the germline J gene provides the rest. J is TRBJ1-2 and V is TRBV7-9; a weak D match, TRBD1 (5 bases). The CDR3 is made up of 13 amino acids. Germline V gene data show CDR1 as SEHNR and CDR2 as FQNEAQ (reference sequence). The CDR3 sequence: CASSFTDSYDYTF. The CDR3 bases that were read are TGTGCCAGCAGCTTCACTGACAGCTACGAC.

On this clone itself: The sequence runs out 3 residues before the end of the CDR3; the remainder is reconstructed from the germline J gene. This same CDR3 is encoded by further DNA sequences in the sample. This chain uses TRBV19 with TRBJ2-7, with D perhaps TRBD2 (6 bases). Germline V CDR1 and CDR2: LNHDA, SQIVND (reference sequence). This CDR3 spans 12 amino acids. The V end lost 5 bases, the J end lost 3 bases, and 8 bases lay between the germline ends. The part of the CDR3 DNA that was read is TGTGCCAGTAGTTCCGGGGGCTACGAG. Amino acid sequence: CASSSGGYE. Given in full, the CDR3 is CASSSGGYEQYF. Complete variable domain (other parts from reference TRBV19 and TRBJ2-7): DGGITQSPKYLFRKEGQNVTLSCEQNLNHDAMYWYRQDPGQGLRLIYYSQIVNDFQKGDIAEGYSVSREKKESFPLTVTSAQKNPTAFYLCASSSGGYEQYFGPGTRLTVT.

Comment on this clone: The read gets to within 3 residues of the CDR3 end, and the germline J gene fills in the rest. This sequence joins TRBV19 and TRBJ2-1; 8 positions match TRBD1. Germline V CDR1 and CDR2: LNHDA, SQIVND (reference sequence). The trim removed 5 bases at V and 7 bases at J, leaving 10 bases unmatched. CDR3 size: 15 residues. The CDR3 is CASSPGQGGRNEQFF. The covered CDR3 bases are TGTGCCAGTAGTCCCGGACAGGGAGGTAGGAATGAG.

As regards this clone: The read ends 3 residues shy of where the CDR3 ends; the end is completed using the germline J gene. This chain links TRBV7-2 with TRBJ2-4; 7 bases map to TRBD1. The CDR3 runs 15 residues. CDR1 and CDR2 (germline): SGHTA, FQGNSA. The DNA read from the CDR3 is TGTGCCAGCAGCTTAGGAGGGGGCGGCCTCTATGGT. Translation: CASSLGGGGLYG. The CDR3, in full, reads CASSLGGGGLYGQYF.

As concerns this clone: One junction end does not reproduce the germline sequence, and a read error may be involved. The read ends 3 residues before the CDR3 terminus; that terminus is restored from the germline J gene. The V call is TRBV4-2, the J call TRBJ2-3, with TRBD2 matching over 9 bases. The CDR3 extends over 17 amino acids. Germline CDR1 is LGHNA and CDR2 is YNFKEQ. The CDR3 loop is CASSQGLAGGSSDTQYF. The CDR3 DNA, read in part, is TGTGCCAGTAGCCAAGGATTGGCGGGGGGGAGCTCAGATACG.

Notes on this clone: With the read ending 3 residues before the CDR3 end, the germline J gene is used to fill in that end. V usage is TRBV11-2 and J usage is TRBJ2-5, with 8 bases aligning to TRBD1. CDR1 is SGHAT, CDR2 FQNNGV, per germline. The CDR3 has 15 amino acids. V lost 2 bases to trimming and J lost 2 bases; unmatched junction nucleotides: 4. The CDR3 spells CASSLIRGHQETQYF. The DNA read from the CDR3 is TGTGCCAGCAGCTTAATCAGGGGGCATCAAGAGACC.

The sequenced CDR3 bases are TGCAGCGTTGATTCTAGCGGGAAGGAAACG. Its translation: CSVDSSGKET. The CDR3 as a whole reads CSVDSSGKETQYF. The chain is built from TRBV29-1 and TRBJ2-3; 9 nucleotides align to TRBD2. Read data end 3 residues before the CDR3 end; the end is taken from the germline J gene. The CDR3 consists of 13 residues. CDR1 is SQVTM, CDR2 ANQGSEA, per germline.

On this clone: Read sequence stops 3 residues before the CDR3 end, and the germline J gene provides the missing end. V gene TRBV5-1 combines with J gene TRBJ2-1, with TRBD2 matching over 11 bases. This CDR3 is 15 amino acids long. CDR1 is SGHRS, CDR2 YFSETQ, per germline. V lost 3 bases and J lost 4; bases outside the gene matches: 3. This chain's CDR3 is CASSSGLAVYNEQFF. The sequenced part of the CDR3 DNA is TGCGCCAGCAGCTCGGGACTAGCGGTATACAATGAG.

This clone is identified as large (0.1 to 1%) from frequency. The sequenced fragment ends 3 residues before the CDR3 boundary, so the rest is inferred from the germline J gene. The rearrangement links TRBV6-1 to TRBJ2-3; 7 bases map to TRBD2. Looked up from germline, CDR1 is MNHNS and CDR2 is SASEGT. Germline trimming cut 2 bases from V and 7 bases from J; bases unmatched to any gene: 3. The CDR3 contains 13 residues. The chain's CDR3 is CASSERLANTQYF. The sequenced CDR3 bases are TGTGCCAGCAGTGAACGACTAGCAAATACG.

Regarding this clone: Sequencing ends 3 residues short of the CDR3 end; the germline J gene provides the rest. The chain uses TRBV11-1 and TRBJ2-1, with TRBD2 as a possible D gene (5 bases). The germline V gene has CDR1 SGHAT and CDR2 FQDESV (reference sequence). Trimming removed 8 bases from V and 7 bases from J, with 15 bases in between. This CDR3 region has 13 residues. The CDR3 DNA, read in part, is TGTGCCAGCGGCAGACTATATTCGAATGAG. Translated, it gives CASGRLYSNE. The entire CDR3 reads CASGRLYSNEQFF.

The DNA read from the CDR3 is TGCAGCGTTCGTAGGGACAGGGGGAGAGGGAGGACTGAA. Protein: CSVRRDRGRGRTE. The full CDR3 protein reads CSVRRDRGRGRTEAFF. The V and J genes are TRBV29-1 and TRBJ1-1; TRBD1 aligns across 11 bases. The read ends 3 residues early relative to the CDR3; the germline J gene fills the gap. The junction had 13 bases not matched to a gene; V was cut back by 5 bases and J by 5 bases. The CDR3 length is 16 residues. CDR1 and CDR2 (germline): SQVTM, ANQGSEA.

With regard to this clone: From the germline J gene comes the end of the CDR3, since the read stops 3 residues before it. The chain is built from TRBV5-4 and TRBJ2-3, with D perhaps TRBD1 (6 bases). Between the trimmed V and J ends, which lost 1 base and 2 bases, there was a span of 8 bases. This CDR3 comprises 14 residues. Germline CDR1 and CDR2: SGHNT and YYREEE (reference sequence). CDR3 region: CASSLRGTTDTQYF. CDR3 DNA, as far as it was read: TGTGCCAGCAGCTTGAGGGGGACCACAGATACG.

This CDR3 reads CAWSPKSSYEQYF. CDR3 DNA, as far as it was read: TGTGCCTGGAGTCCTAAATCGAGTTACGAG. This sequence joins TRBV30 and TRBJ2-7; D unclear. The missing CDR3 end, 3 residues past where the read stops, is filled in from the germline J gene. There are 13 residues in the CDR3. V was trimmed by 2 bases and J by 4 bases, leaving 12 bases between them. Germline-derived CDR1 and CDR2 are GTSNPN and SVGIG (reference sequence). Combining the CDR3 with reference TRBV30 and TRBJ2-7 gives the whole variable domain SQTIHQWPATLVQPVGSPLSLECTVEGTSNPNLYWYRQAAGRGLQLLFYSVGIGQISSEVPQNLSASRPQDRQFILSSKKLLLSDSGFYLCAWSPKSSYEQYFGPGTRLTVT.

In the case of this clone: The read falls 3 residues short of the CDR3 end, and the missing part is taken from the germline J gene. The gene calls are TRBV2 and TRBJ2-1; 7 bases line up with TRBD2. Germline values: CDR1 SNHLY, CDR2 FYNNEI. This CDR3 region has 11 residues. With 8 bases clipped from V and 8 bases from J, the junction kept 3 bases outside the gene matches. The sequenced part of the CDR3 DNA is TGTGCCAGCGGGGACTATTATGAG. This gives the protein CASGDYYE. The entire CDR3 protein is CASGDYYEQFF.

A word on this clone: The read is 3 residues too short to cover the CDR3 end, so that end is filled in from the germline J gene. This chain links TRBV28 with TRBJ1-1; TRBD1 might be the D (6 bases). The CDR3 is 14 residues long. Germline-derived CDR1 and CDR2 are MDHEN and SYDVKM. The V end lost 8 bases, the J end lost 2 bases, and 15 bases lay between the germline ends. CDR3 sequence: CASVDRKTNTEAFF. CDR3 DNA (partial): TGTGCCAGCGTCGACAGGAAAACAAACACTGAA.

To note about this clone: The read ends 3 residues before the CDR3 terminus; that terminus is restored from the germline J gene. The chain joins TRBV5-1 to TRBJ1-5; 8 bases are shared with TRBD1. This CDR3 is 14 amino acids long. Germline trimming cut 2 bases from V and 6 bases from J; bases unmatched to any gene: 4. The V gene's germline CDR1 is SGHRS and CDR2 YFSETQ. The covered CDR3 bases are TGCGCCAGCAGCTTTGGACAGGGCGGTCAGCCC. This encodes CASSFGQGGQP. The entire CDR3 is CASSFGQGGQPQHF.

Note on this clone: Read sequence stops 3 residues before the CDR3 end, and the germline J gene provides the missing end. This chain links TRBV19 with TRBJ2-5, with 9 bases that match TRBD2. Trimming took 5 bases from V and 5 from J; bases not matched to a gene: 3. The germline V gene has CDR1 LNHDA and CDR2 SQIVND (reference sequence). CDR3 length equals 13 residues. The sequenced CDR3 bases are TGTGCCAGTAGTGAGCGGGGGGTGGAGACC. Amino acid sequence: CASSERGVET. The whole CDR3 protein reads CASSERGVETQYF.

Regarding this clone: The read gets to within 3 residues of the CDR3 end, and the germline J gene fills in the rest. V is TRBV20-1 and J is TRBJ2-7, with D unclear. The germline V gene has CDR1 DFQATT and CDR2 SNEGSKA (reference sequence). V was shortened by 4 bases and J by 0 bases, with 13 bases between the two germline ends. The CDR3 has 14 residues. CDR3 sequence reads: CSAKGRPGSYEQYF. The covered CDR3 bases are TGCAGTGCTAAAGGCCGCCCTGGCTCCTACGAG.

Points on this clone: The read is 3 residues too short to cover the CDR3 end, so that end is filled in from the germline J gene. The chain has TRBV2 and TRBJ2-2; D is possibly TRBD1 (7 bases). This CDR3 has 16 amino acids. Looked up from germline, CDR1 is SNHLY and CDR2 is FYNNEI. Partial CDR3 DNA: TGTGCCAGCAACCCCCGACGGACAGGAGGGGCTTCACCG. This encodes CASNPRRTGGASP. The CDR3 in full is CASNPRRTGGASPLFF.

CDR3: CASSPPLRGQEQGYFLWGQYF. The part of the CDR3 DNA that was read is TGTGCCAGCTCACCACCCCTCAGGGGGCAGGAGCAAGGATATTTTTTGTGGGGT. This chain joins TRBV18 and TRBJ2-4; 8 bases map to TRBD1. The read stops 3 residues short of the end of the CDR3; the missing end is completed from the germline J gene. In germline, CDR1 is KGHSH, CDR2 LQKENI. This CDR3 comprises 21 residues.

In the case of this clone: From the germline J gene comes the end of the CDR3, since the read stops 3 residues before it. J is TRBJ1-2 and V is TRBV6-1, with 10 bases lining up with TRBD1. The CDR3 runs 14 residues. CDR1 is MNHNS, CDR2 SASEGT, per germline. CDR3 sequence reads: CASSVSDRGGGYTF. Incomplete CDR3 DNA: TGTGCCAGCAGTGTTTCGGACAGGGGGGGAGGC.

Notes on this clone: The observed sequence ends 3 residues before the CDR3 terminus, with the missing tail filled in from the germline J gene. This chain joins TRBV7-2 and TRBJ1-5; 8 nucleotides align to TRBD1. The V gene end was trimmed by 5 bases and the J gene end by 6 bases; junction bases not matched to a gene: 6. CDR1 and CDR2 (germline): SGHTA, FQGNSA. This CDR3 has 14 residues. Partial CDR3 DNA: TGTGCCAGCAGCCAGCAGGGGGCCGGTCAGCCC. Translating gives CASSQQGAGQP. The CDR3 reads in full as CASSQQGAGQPQHF.

Notes on this clone: The observed sequence ends 3 residues before the CDR3 terminus, with the missing tail filled in from the germline J gene. The chain links TRBV5-1 to TRBJ2-2; TRBD1 matches at 9 bases. The CDR3 covers 15 residues. Germline lookup yields CDR1 SGHRS and CDR2 YFSETQ. CDR3 region: CASSLLQGANEKLFF. CDR3 bases read: TGCGCCAGCAGCTTGTTACAGGGGGCGAATGAAAAG.

Of note for this clone: The sequenced fragment ends 3 residues before the CDR3 boundary, so the rest is inferred from the germline J gene. The chain joins TRBV19 to TRBJ2-5; TRBD1 might be the D (5 bases). Germline CDR1 LNHDA, CDR2 SQIVND (reference sequence). This CDR3 has 13 amino acids. V was shortened by 6 bases and J by 4 bases, with 12 bases between the two germline ends. CDR3 DNA (partial): TGTGCCAGTAGGGGCAGGGTGGGAGAGACC. Its translation is CASRGRVGET. The entire CDR3 protein reads CASRGRVGETQYF.

As for this clone: With the read ending 3 residues before the CDR3 end, the germline J gene is used to fill in that end. The rearrangement uses TRBV6-2 or TRBV6-3 and TRBJ1-1, with 11 positions matching TRBD1. The CDR3 is 17 residues long. CDR1 is MNHEY and CDR2 is SVGEGT in the germline V gene. V was pared by 8 bases and J by 4 bases, with 15 bases of the junction left unmatched. The sequenced CDR3 bases are TGTGCCAGCCGGAACTGGACAGGGGGCATTAGTAGCACTGAA. This codes for CASRNWTGGISSTE. In full, the CDR3 is CASRNWTGGISSTEAFF.

Concerning this clone itself: The junction and the germline gene differ at one end; a read error may be behind it. The missing CDR3 end, 3 residues past where the read stops, is filled in from the germline J gene. Other DNA sequences of this sample code for an identical CDR3. The J gene is TRBJ1-3, the V gene TRBV18, with 7 nucleotides matching TRBD1. CDR3 length: 15 amino acids. The germline CDR1 and CDR2 sequences are KGHSH and LQKENI. CDR3 protein: CASSPSGQPGNTIYF. CDR3 DNA, as far as it was read: TGTGCCAGCTCACCGTCGGGACAGCCGGGAAACACT.